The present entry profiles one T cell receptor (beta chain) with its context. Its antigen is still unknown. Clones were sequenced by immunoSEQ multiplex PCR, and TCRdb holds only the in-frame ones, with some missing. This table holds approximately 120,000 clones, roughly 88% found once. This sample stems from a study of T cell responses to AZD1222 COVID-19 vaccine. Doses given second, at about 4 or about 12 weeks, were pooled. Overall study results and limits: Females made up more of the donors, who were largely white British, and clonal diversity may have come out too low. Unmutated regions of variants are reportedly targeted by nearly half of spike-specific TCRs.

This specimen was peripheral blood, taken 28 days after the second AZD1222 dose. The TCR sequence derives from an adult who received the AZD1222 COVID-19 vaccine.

CDR3 bases: TGTGCCAGCAGTTATTTCGGAGATCAGCCCCAGCATTTT. Translating gives CASSYFGDQPQHF. This rearrangement joins TRBV6-6 to TRBJ1-5; D gene ambiguous. Germline V CDR1 and CDR2: MNHNY, SVGAGI (reference sequence). The CDR3 has 13 residues. The V end lost 3 bases, the J end lost 5 bases, and 8 bases lay between the germline ends.